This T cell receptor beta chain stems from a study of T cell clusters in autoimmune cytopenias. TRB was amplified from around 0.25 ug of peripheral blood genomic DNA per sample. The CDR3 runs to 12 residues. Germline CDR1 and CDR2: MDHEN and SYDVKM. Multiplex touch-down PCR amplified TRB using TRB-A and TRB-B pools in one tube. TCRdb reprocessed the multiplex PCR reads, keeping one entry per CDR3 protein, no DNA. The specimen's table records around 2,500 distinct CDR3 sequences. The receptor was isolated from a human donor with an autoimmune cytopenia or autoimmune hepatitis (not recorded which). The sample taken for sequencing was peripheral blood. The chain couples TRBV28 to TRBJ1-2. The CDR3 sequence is CASRPHSYGYTF.